This TCR beta chain was captured in a study of blood T cells in healthy people across ages. Overall study findings and caveats: Across samples, TCR beta diversity tracked strongly with naive T cell percentage. Age showed a roughly linear inverse relationship with TCR beta diversity per million T cells.

This clonotype was seen only a few times. The antigen is not known. Primed by a sample-barcoded 5' primer and a J-beta primer mix, a second PCR proceeded for about 7 to 11 cycles. Template switching added a 12-random-nucleotide identifier to every cDNA molecule. In TCRdb, the 5' RACE reads were re-called with MiXCR into one record per CDR3 protein. Here the sample spans more than 1.4 million distinct CDR3 sequences, approximately 42% being singletons. The CDR3 runs 16 residues. Germline CDR1 reads MNHEY; CDR2 reads SMNVEV (reference sequence). V dropped 1 base and J dropped 1 base, with 11 bases sitting between them.

The sequencing sample was made of blood. This receptor was identified in a young woman in good health. The chain combines TRBV27 with TRBJ2-1; D remains unclear. CDR3 in amino acids: CASSLLSGPSYNEQFF. The CDR3 nucleotides are TGTGCCAGCAGTTTATTGTCCGGGCCGTCCTACAATGAGCAGTTCTTC.